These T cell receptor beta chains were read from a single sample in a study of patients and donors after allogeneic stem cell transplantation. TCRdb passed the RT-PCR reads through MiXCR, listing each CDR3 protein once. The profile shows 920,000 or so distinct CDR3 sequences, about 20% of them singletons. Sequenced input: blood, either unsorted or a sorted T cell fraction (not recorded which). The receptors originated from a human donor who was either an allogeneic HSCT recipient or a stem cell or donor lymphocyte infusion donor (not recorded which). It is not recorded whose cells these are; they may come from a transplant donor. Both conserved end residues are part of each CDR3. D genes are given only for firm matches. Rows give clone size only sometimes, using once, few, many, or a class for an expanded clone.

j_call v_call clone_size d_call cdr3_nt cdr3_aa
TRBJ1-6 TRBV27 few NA TGTGCCAGCAGTTTGTGGGGAATCTCCTATAATTCACCCCTCCACTTT CASSLWGISYNSPLHF
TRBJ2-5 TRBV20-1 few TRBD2 TGCAGTGCTGGCCTGGGGCGGGGGGGTCAAGAGACCCAGTACTTC CSAGLGRGGQETQYF
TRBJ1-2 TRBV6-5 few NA TGTGCCAGCAGTTACTCGAGGGCATCCTATGGCTACACCTTC CASSYSRASYGYTF
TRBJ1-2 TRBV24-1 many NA TGTGCCACCAGTGACTTGAACTATGGCTACACCTTC CATSDLNYGYTF
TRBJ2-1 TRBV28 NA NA TGTGCCAGCAGTTTCAGGTGGACCAACAATGAGCAGTTCTTC CASSFRWTNNEQFF
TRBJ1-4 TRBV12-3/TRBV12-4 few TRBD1 TGTGCCAGCAGTCTAGACAGGGCTGAAAAACTGTTTTTT CASSLDRAEKLFF
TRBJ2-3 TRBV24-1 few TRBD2 TGTGCCACCAGTGACTCCTTGGCGGGAGCAAGTACAGATACGCAGTATTTT CATSDSLAGASTDTQYF
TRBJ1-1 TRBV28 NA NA TGTGCCAGCACCACCACGACAGTAAACACTGAAGCTTTCTTT CASTTTTVNTEAFF
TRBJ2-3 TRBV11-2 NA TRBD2 TGTGCCAGCAGCTTAAAACCGGGACTAGCGGGGGACCTTACAGATACGCAGTATTTT CASSLKPGLAGDLTDTQYF
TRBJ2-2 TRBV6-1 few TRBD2 TGTGCCAGCGGTAGCGGGGGGGCCGTCCGGGAGCTGTTTTTT CASGSGGAVRELFF
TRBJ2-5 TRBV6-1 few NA TGTGCCAGCAGTGATGTAGTGGTGGAGACCCAGTACTTC CASSDVVVETQYF
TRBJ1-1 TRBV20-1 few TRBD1 TGCAGTGCCCTCCGGGACAGGAACACTGAAGCTTTCTTT CSALRDRNTEAFF
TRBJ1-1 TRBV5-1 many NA TGCGCCAGCAACTTTCGGGCTGTAGGCACTGAAGCTTTCTTT CASNFRAVGTEAFF
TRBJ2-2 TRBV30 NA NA TGTGCCTGGAGTGAGAACAGACCGAACACCGGGGAGCTGTTTTTT CAWSENRPNTGELFF
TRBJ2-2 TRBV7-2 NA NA TGTGCCAGCAGCTTATGGGTATCCGGGGAGCTGTTTTTT CASSLWVSGELFF
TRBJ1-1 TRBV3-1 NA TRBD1 TGTGCCAGCAACCGACAGGGTGTAAGAGCTTTCTTT CASNRQGVRAFF
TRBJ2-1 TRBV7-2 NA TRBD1 TGTGCCAGCAGCTTAGGAGGCGACAGGGGCGATGAGCAGTTCTTC CASSLGGDRGDEQFF
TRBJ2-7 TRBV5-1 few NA TGCGCCAGCAGCTTATCCCGACAACAAGGCGAGCAGTACTTC CASSLSRQQGEQYF
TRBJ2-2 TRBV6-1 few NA TGTGCCAGCAGTCCCGGGACACCCGACACCGGGGAGCTGTTTTTT CASSPGTPDTGELFF
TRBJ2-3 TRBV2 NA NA TGTGCCAGCAGTCGAAGCTATCACAGGGAAAGCACAGATACGCAGTATTTT CASSRSYHRESTDTQYF
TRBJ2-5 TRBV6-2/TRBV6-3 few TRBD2 TGTGCCAGCAGTTACAGGGCAATAGCGGGGGGACAAGAGACCCAGTACTTC CASSYRAIAGGQETQYF
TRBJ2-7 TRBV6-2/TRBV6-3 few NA TGTGCCAGCAGCCGGAGGTGGGAGCAGTACTTC CASSRRWEQYF
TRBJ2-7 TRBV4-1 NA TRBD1 TGCGCCAGCAGCCAAGGACAGGGGTTAATCGAGCAGTACTTC CASSQGQGLIEQYF
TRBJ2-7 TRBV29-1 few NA TGCAGCGTTGAGGGTCCCTCCAGCCCCTACGAGCAGTACTTC CSVEGPSSPYEQYF
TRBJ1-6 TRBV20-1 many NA TGCAGTGCTAGAGTAAAGGAGGCCTATAATTCACCCCTCCACTTT CSARVKEAYNSPLHF
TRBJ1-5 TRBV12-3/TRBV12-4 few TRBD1 TGTGCCAGCAGGCCTCCGGGACAGGGTGGACAGCCCCAGCATTTT CASRPPGQGGQPQHF
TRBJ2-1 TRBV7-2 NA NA TGTGCCAGCAGCCCCCAGGGACAACTCTTTTACAATGAGCAGTTCTTC CASSPQGQLFYNEQFF
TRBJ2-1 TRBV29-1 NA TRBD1 TGCAGCGTTGAACCGGGACAGGGCCGAGGGGATGTGCAGTTCTTC CSVEPGQGRGDVQFF
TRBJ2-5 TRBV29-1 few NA TGCAGCGTTGACCGGGACATCCAAGAGACCCAGTACTTC CSVDRDIQETQYF
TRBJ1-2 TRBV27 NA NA TGTGCCAGCAGTTTCTCCCGGTTAGATGGCTACACCTTC CASSFSRLDGYTF
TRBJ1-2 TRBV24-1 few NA TGTGCCACCAGTGATATCAGGGACGGCTACACCTTC CATSDIRDGYTF
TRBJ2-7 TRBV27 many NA TGTGCCAGCAGTTTAGGGGTTCTTTACGAGCAGTACTTC CASSLGVLYEQYF
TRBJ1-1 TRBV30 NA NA TGTGCCTGGAGTGTACTTAGGGAGGAAGCTTTCTTT CAWSVLREEAFF
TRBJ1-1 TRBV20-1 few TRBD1 TGCAGTGCTAGAGTAGTCAGGGGGCAGGACACTGAAGCTTTCTTT CSARVVRGQDTEAFF
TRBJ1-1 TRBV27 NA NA TGTGCCAGCAGCCTCTCGGGGAGGGGGACTGAAGCTTTCTTT CASSLSGRGTEAFF
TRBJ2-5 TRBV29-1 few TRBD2 TGCAGCGGAATCCGGGGGGGAGAGACCCAGTACTTC CSGIRGGETQYF
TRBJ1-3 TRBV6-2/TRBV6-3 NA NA TGTGCCAGCAGTTACCCATTCTCGATGAACACCATATATTTT CASSYPFSMNTIYF
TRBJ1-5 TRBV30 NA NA TGTGCCTGGAGTGTAAGGGAGAAACAGCCCCAGCATTTT CAWSVREKQPQHF
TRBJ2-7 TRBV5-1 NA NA TGCGCCAGCAGGGGCATCTACGAGCAGTACTTC CASRGIYEQYF